This T cell receptor beta chain was sequenced during a study of blood T cell repertoires in COVID-19 (TCRdb year 2020). With respect to the entire study: Collaborator samples came from the United States, Italy and Spain and covered acute and convalescent phases of COVID-19. Sample metadata almost always included a de-identified subject ID, COVID-19 status, age in years and sex. Where available, HLA class I and class II types were obtained from metadata supplied by the sample provider rather than from assay-based typing. The material from the prospective study consisted of cDNA or gDNA derived from T cells, B-cell-depleted T cells, or PBMCs. Samples were obtained from the ongoing ImmuneRACE study (first 160 participants) and from approximately 1,200 subjects provided by 6 global collaborators. Subjects who had been exposed to COVID-19, were actively infected with it, or had recovered from it provided the deeply sampled blood TCRbeta repertoires that made up the dataset. The repertoires were released in a freely available public database meant as a resource for research on the immune response to SARS-CoV-2. The investigation overall reported the following: The quantity of clinical and demographic metadata differed by source and by participant and was supplied without curation.

Inclusive of the bounding cysteine and phenylalanine, the CDR3 is 21 residues long. The CDR3 DNA has 63 bases and is translated from base 1. The germline V gene yields SGHRS for CDR1 and YFSETQ for CDR2. Ends trimmed: V by 2 bases, J by 2 bases; bases unmatched to a gene: 20. TCRbeta CDR3 regions were amplified from genomic DNA using the immunoSEQ Assay, a bias-controlled multiplex PCR. Per the source publication's procedure: Within the assay, amplification of reference gene primers was used to estimate how many nucleated cells each sample contained. To quantify the absolute abundance of each unique TCRbeta CDR3 rearrangement, sequence reads were collapsed and filtered. Productive Simpson clonality was computed per sample as the square root of Simpson's diversity index over productive rearrangements. In its TCRdb copy, this immuneACCESS table keeps in-frame sequences only and misses some clones. Where compared with another copy, unresolved V genes explain less than half of these, and the others have no known cause. Clone size and the V and J calls come from that table; the DNA yielded D and trimming. This sample gives around 70,000 clones in total; 91% of them show up just once. Around 5% of the sample is held by the ten biggest clonotypes.

The collaborating institutions used their own protocols to collect whole blood in K2EDTA tubes. For TCRbeta analysis, collaborators shipped samples as frozen whole blood, isolated PBMCs, or DNA extracted from either of those sample types. Concerning this clone itself: Its antigen is unknown. Base-call qualities are not available, and no considerably larger clone is one nucleotide away.

The sequenced sample was peripheral blood. The chain links TRBV5-1 with TRBJ2-3; TRBD2 fits 10 bases in the junction. The receptor's source is a woman aged 60-70 years with active COVID-19. The sequenced DNA: TGCGCCAGCAGCTTAATGTCTGGGCTAGCGGGAGTCTTGGTTCCCACAGATACGCAGTATTTT. The translation is CASSLMSGLAGVLVPTDTQYF. Reference TRBV5-1 and TRBJ2-3 proteins supply the regions before and after the CDR3; the full variable domain is: KAGVTQTPRYLIKTRGQQVTLSCSPISGHRSVSWYQQTPGQGLQFLFEYFSETQRNKGNFPGRFSGRQFSNSRSEMNVSTLELGDSALYLCASSLMSGLAGVLVPTDTQYFGPGTRLTVL.